The 17 T cell receptor beta chains below were found in one sample sequenced in a study of T cell responses to AZD1222 COVID-19 vaccine. Repertoires were generated with immunoSEQ multiplex PCR, while TCRdb's copy carries only in-frame clones and drops some. There are about 130,000 clones in the sample; around 90% occur only once, and approximately 1.2% lies in the top ten. The source material was peripheral blood, sampled 28 days after the second AZD1222 dose. The receptors derive from an adult who received the AZD1222 COVID-19 vaccine.

The V and J genes are TRBV23-1 and TRBJ1-6; 7 bases are shared with TRBD1. TRBV23-1 carries the ORF label, with uncertain function. CDR3 length: 19 residues. The trim removed 6 bases at V and 0 bases at J, leaving 14 bases unmatched. CDR3 sequence: CASSPGGLDSYSYNSPLHF. The CDR3 DNA is TGCGCCAGCAGCCCAGGGGGTCTAGACAGTTACTCCTATAATTCACCCCTCCACTTT.

CDR3: CASSTSGPTYNEQFF. CDR3 in DNA: TGTGCCAGCAGTACTAGCGGTCCTACCTACAATGAGCAGTTCTTC. The J gene is TRBJ2-1, the V gene TRBV6-2 or TRBV6-3; 8 bases map to TRBD2. This CDR3 has 15 residues. CDR1 MNHEY and CDR2 SVGEGT come from the germline V gene. The V segment lost 5 bases and the J segment 2 bases; nucleotides outside the gene matches: 5.

This chain links TRBV7-9 with TRBJ2-2; no clear D gene. Germline loops: CDR1 SEHNR, CDR2 FQNEAQ (reference sequence). Deletions cut 4 bases from V and 0 bases from J, with 9 bases between. The CDR3 has 15 residues. The CDR3 sequence is CASSSGRSNTGELFF. CDR3 nucleotide sequence: TGTGCCAGCAGCTCAGGTCGCTCGAACACCGGGGAGCTGTTTTTT.

The chain uses TRBV7-3 and TRBJ2-1; 10 bases align to TRBD2. J lost 8 bases, V lost 0 bases, and 19 bases had no gene match. Germline V CDR1 and CDR2: SGHTA, FQGTGA. The CDR3 is made up of 20 amino acids. This CDR3 is CASSLTPDPLAGGISHEQFF. The DNA for the CDR3 is TGTGCCAGCAGCTTAACCCCGGACCCCTTAGCGGGAGGAATTTCCCATGAGCAGTTCTTC.

J is TRBJ1-3 and V is TRBV5-5; 10 bases match TRBD1. With 2 bases clipped from V and 5 bases from J, the junction kept 7 bases outside the gene matches. This CDR3 is 16 amino acids long. Germline lookup yields CDR1 SGHKS and CDR2 YYEKEE (reference sequence). CDR3 sequence reads: CASSLLPGQGRNTIYF. The CDR3 DNA is TGTGCCAGCAGCTTATTACCGGGACAGGGGAGAAACACCATATATTTT.

The chain carries TRBV19 and TRBJ1-6, with 10 bases matching TRBD1. The CDR3 is 15 amino acids. Germline CDR1 is LNHDA and CDR2 is SQIVND (reference sequence). V was clipped by 5 bases and J by 10 bases; unmatched bases: 8. The CDR3 here is CASSSRDRGASPLHF. The CDR3 DNA is TGTGCCAGTAGTTCCCGGGACAGGGGTGCCTCACCCCTCCACTTT.

V gene TRBV18 combines with J gene TRBJ2-1, with D uncertain. Trimming stripped 1 base from V and 8 bases from J, with 9 bases between. Germline assignment: CDR1 KGHSH and CDR2 LQKENI. This CDR3 comprises 13 residues. The CDR3 region has the DNA TGTGCCAGCTCACCACGGACGACGGATGAGCAGTTCTTC. Residues: CASSPRTTDEQFF.

The rearrangement uses TRBV21-1 and TRBJ1-1; the table's TRBD1 call for D was not verified on the DNA. TRBV21-1 is deemed a pseudogene. The CDR3 has 16 residues. CDR3 DNA sequence: TGTGCCAGCAGCAAAGCGAAGGGGGCTATGAGCGCTGAAGCTTTCTTT. The encoded protein is CASSKAKGAMSAEAFF.

This sequence joins TRBV2 and TRBJ1-2; D not certain. V lost 4 bases and J lost 2, with 8 bases in between. CDR3 size: 13 residues. CDR1 and CDR2 from the germline V gene are SNHLY and FYNNEI. The CDR3 coding sequence is TGTGCCAGCAGTGTCGAACAGAACTATGGCTACACCTTC. Translation gives CASSVEQNYGYTF.

This clone was observed a few times. The chain carries TRBV18 and TRBJ1-1; 8 bases are a match to TRBD1. CDR3 length: 17 amino acids. Germline CDR1 KGHSH, CDR2 LQKENI. With 2 bases clipped from V and 1 base from J, the junction kept 9 bases outside the gene matches. DNA of the CDR3: TGTGCCAGCTCACCAGGACAGGGTTACGATCGGAACACTGAAGCTTTCTTT. This translates into CASSPGQGYDRNTEAFF.

This sequence joins TRBV4-1 and TRBJ2-1, with D possibly TRBD2 on 6 matching bases. Per germline, CDR1 MGHRA and CDR2 YSYEKL. This CDR3 has 13 amino acids. V lost 1 base to trimming and J lost 7 bases, with 8 bases between them. In DNA form, the CDR3 reads TGCGCCAGCAGCCAAGGACTAGTTAATGAGCAGTTCTTC. This codes for CASSQGLVNEQFF.

This rearrangement joins TRBV19 to TRBJ2-5, with 7 bases identical to TRBD1. Germline values: CDR1 LNHDA, CDR2 SQIVND (reference sequence). V gave up 5 bases and J gave up 3 bases; unmatched junction bases: 6. There are 14 residues in the CDR3. CDR3 loop: CASSVTGTKETQYF. The CDR3 nucleotides read TGTGCCAGTAGTGTGACAGGGACCAAAGAGACCCAGTACTTC. The complete variable domain, with remaining parts taken from reference TRBV19 and TRBJ2-5, reads DGGITQSPKYLFRKEGQNVTLSCEQNLNHDAMYWYRQDPGQGLRLIYYSQIVNDFQKGDIAEGYSVSREKKESFPLTVTSAQKNPTAFYLCASSVTGTKETQYFGPGTRLLVL.

DNA of the CDR3: TGTGCCAGCAGCTTAGGGGGACAGGGGAACACTGAAGCTTTCTTT. This codes for CASSLGGQGNTEAFF. V gene TRBV7-2 combines with J gene TRBJ1-1, with TRBD1 identical over 9 bases. CDR1 and CDR2 (germline): SGHTA, FQGNSA. This CDR3 has 15 residues. With 1 base clipped from V and 1 base from J, the junction kept 1 base outside the gene matches.

V is TRBV9 and J is TRBJ2-1; 11 nucleotides agree with TRBD2. The V gene's germline CDR1 is SGDLS and CDR2 YYNGEE. CDR3 size: 16 residues. V shed 0 bases, J shed 3 bases, and the junction held 2 bases outside the gene matches. CDR3 nucleotide sequence: TGTGCCAGCAGCGTAGCCGGGACTAGCGGCTACAATGAGCAGTTCTTC. The encoded protein is CASSVAGTSGYNEQFF.

The rearrangement links TRBV9 to TRBJ1-6; D possibly corresponds to TRBD1 (6 bases). Between the trimmed V and J ends, which lost 2 bases and 9 bases, there was a span of 15 bases. The length of the CDR3 is 15 residues. Germline loops: CDR1 SGDLS, CDR2 YYNGEE. CDR3 nucleotide sequence: TGTGCCAGCAGCGTCGAACAGGGTAATAGTTCACCCCTCCACTTT. It encodes CASSVEQGNSSPLHF.

The chain carries TRBV7-9 and TRBJ1-1, with TRBD1 matching 7 bases. V lost 1 base, J lost 1 base, and 0 bases stayed unmatched. The germline CDR1 and CDR2 sequences are SEHNR and FQNEAQ (reference sequence). CDR3 length: 14 amino acids. CDR3 DNA sequence: TGTGCCAGCAGCTTAGACAGGGGGAACACTGAAGCTTTCTTT. This translates into CASSLDRGNTEAFF.

The genes are TRBV27 and TRBJ2-2; D ambiguous. Trimming took off 8 bases at V and 3 bases at J, with 7 bases between the two ends. Looked up from germline, CDR1 is MNHEY and CDR2 is SMNVEV (reference sequence). The CDR3 length is 12 residues. CDR3 sequence: CASRLDTGELFF. CDR3 coding DNA: TGTGCCAGCCGACTTGACACCGGGGAGCTGTTTTTT.